This record covers a single TCR beta chain. The sample contains more than one DNA sequence encoding this CDR3. The sample is drawn from a study of blood T cell repertoires in COVID-19. As for the study in general: Both acute and convalescent COVID-19 samples were obtained from the United States, Italy and Spain. T cells, B-cell-depleted T cells, or PBMCs supplied cDNA or gDNA.

Authors' processing steps: Scientists estimated how many nucleated cells there were by amplifying reference gene primers. Measured with immunoSEQ multiplex PCR; TCRdb has only the in-frame clones, and not every one. V, J and clone size are taken as reported in that table, and D and trimming were inferred from the DNA itself. The table has about 39,000 clones, 80% to 90% seen once. The CDR3 length is 17 residues. V lost 3 bases and J lost 0, with 14 bases in between. CDR1 is KGHSH and CDR2 is LQKENI in the germline V gene. Sequencing input: peripheral blood. This chain joins TRBV18 and TRBJ2-2; maybe TRBD2 (6 bases). The origin of this receptor is a man aged 40-55 years with active COVID-19. The CDR3 loop is CASSPTGTATNTGELFF. CDR3 coding DNA: TGTGCCAGCTCACCCACGGGGACTGCCACGAACACCGGGGAGCTGTTTTTT.